This T cell receptor (beta chain) originates from a study of blood T cell repertoires in COVID-19. Study details: The United States, Italy and Spain provided the acute and convalescent COVID-19 samples. Sources were T cells, B-cell-depleted T cells, or PBMCs; the material itself was cDNA or gDNA.

A note on this clone: Other nucleotide sequences in the sample specify the same CDR3.

In the authors' workflow: Amplification with reference gene primers provided the estimates of nucleated cell counts. Libraries were prepared by immunoSEQ multiplex PCR; TCRdb keeps only in-frame clonotypes and omits some of them. V, J and clone size derive from that table, while D and trimming were established from the DNA sequence. The sample lists just over 200,000 clones, 60% to 85% occurring once. The CDR3 contains 14 residues. The V segment lost 5 bases and the J segment 5 bases; nucleotides outside the gene matches: 4. CDR1 MNHNY and CDR2 SVGAGI come from the germline V gene (reference sequence).

The chain is built from TRBV6-6 and TRBJ1-4; 8 bases align to TRBD1. Source material: peripheral blood. This TCR came from an older woman with acute or convalescent COVID-19. The CDR3 bases are TGTGCCAGCAGTGACGGACAGGGAAATGAAAAACTGTTTTTT. Protein: CASSDGQGNEKLFF.